The source of this T cell receptor beta chain is a study of blood T cell repertoires in COVID-19. As for the study in general: Whether acute or convalescent, the COVID-19 samples came from the United States, Italy and Spain.

The CDR3 is 17 amino acids. Germline CDR1 and CDR2: SGHDT and YYEEEE. V was clipped by 1 base and J by 0 bases, with 16 bases between them. Membership in each cohort depended on participant-reported clinical history. Recovered status in Cohort 3 required two negative PCRs, clearance, or symptom resolution. Clones were read by immunoSEQ multiplex PCR, and TCRdb kept only the in-frame ones, dropping some. The data show about 300,000 clones, approximately 90% seen once. The chain recombines TRBV5-6 with TRBJ1-1; unclear D gene. The source material was PBMCs or T cells enriched from blood (not recorded which). This clonotype was obtained from a woman aged 18-30 years who had recovered from COVID-19. CDR3 bases: TGTGCCAGCAGCTTGTATGTGAGTCCTGTACTGAACACTGAAGCTTTCTTT. This sequence encodes CASSLYVSPVLNTEAFF.